The clone carrying this TCR beta chain has just a few counts. These data are taken from a study of cytotoxic CD8 clonotypes in ibrutinib-treated CLL. Targeted sequencing depth ranged from 1 in 200,000 to 1 in 1 million T cells. The table came from immunoSEQ multiplex PCR; TCRdb's copy has only in-frame clones and leaves some out. The repertoire holds 150,000 to 200,000 clones, with about four fifths as singletons. Germline assignment: CDR1 LNHDA and CDR2 SQIVND (reference sequence). CDR3 length: 13 residues. Trimming cost V 4 bases and J 6 bases, with 12 bases left between them. The receptor comes from a human donor with chronic lymphocytic leukemia. The chain has TRBV19 and TRBJ1-2; D remains ambiguous. The specimen comprised PBMCs, sampled after 12 months of ibrutinib treatment. The CDR3 loop is CASSTARVNGYTF. CDR3 in DNA: TGTGCCAGTAGTACGGCGCGGGTGAATGGCTACACCTTC.